This T cell receptor (beta chain) comes out of a study of beta chain features in type 1 diabetes. Looked up from germline, CDR1 is SGHRS and CDR2 is YFSETQ. With 6 bases removed from V and 4 bases from J, the gap between germline ends came to 14 bases. The CDR3 is 14 amino acids. Expressed TCRB transcripts were sequenced because the entire RNA isolate underwent reverse transcription. Sequenced naive, central memory and regulatory T cell samples produced an average of about 3.7 million reads. Only in-frame clones appear in the TCRdb table, and some are missing; sequencing was by immunoSEQ multiplex PCR. The sample has 140,000 or so clones, under 11% seen once.

The source material was naive CD4+ T cells from blood. The source is a man younger than 35 in good health. The chain carries TRBV5-1 and TRBJ2-1, with D perhaps matching TRBD2 (7 bases). The CDR3 is CASTFAGAYNEQFF. CDR3 sequence (DNA): TGCGCCAGCACCTTTGCGGGGGCTTACAATGAGCAGTTCTTC.